This T cell receptor beta chain derives from a study of technical replicates of blood from a few donors. The protocol was immunoSEQ multiplex PCR, while the TCRdb copy is restricted to in-frame clones and leaves out a portion. The sample shows more than 50,000 clones, around nine tenths of them seen only once. V was clipped by 3 bases and J by 5 bases, with 5 bases between them. This CDR3 has 12 amino acids. Germline CDR1 is SGHRS and CDR2 is YFSETQ. Material for sequencing was PBMCs. The J gene is TRBJ2-2, the V gene TRBV5-1, with D unresolved. This TCR derives from a human donor in good health. Some clones in this sample may be carry-over from other donors' samples. Here the CDR3 reads CASSSETGELFF. The CDR3 region has the DNA TGCGCCAGCAGCTCCGAGACCGGGGAGCTGTTTTTT.